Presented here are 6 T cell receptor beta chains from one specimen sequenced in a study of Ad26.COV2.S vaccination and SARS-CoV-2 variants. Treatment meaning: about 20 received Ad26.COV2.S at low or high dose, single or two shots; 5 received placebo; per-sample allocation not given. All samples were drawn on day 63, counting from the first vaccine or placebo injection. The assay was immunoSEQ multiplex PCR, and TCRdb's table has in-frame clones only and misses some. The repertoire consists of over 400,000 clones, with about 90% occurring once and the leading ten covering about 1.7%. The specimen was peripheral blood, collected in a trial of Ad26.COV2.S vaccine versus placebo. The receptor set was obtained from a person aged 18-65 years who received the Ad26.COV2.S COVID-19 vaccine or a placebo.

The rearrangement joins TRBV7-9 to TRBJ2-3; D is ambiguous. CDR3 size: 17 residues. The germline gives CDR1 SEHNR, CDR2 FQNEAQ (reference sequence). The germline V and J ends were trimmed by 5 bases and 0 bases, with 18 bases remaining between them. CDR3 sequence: CASSTATSTESTDTQYF. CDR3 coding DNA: TGTGCCAGCAGCACGGCGACCTCGACGGAGAGCACAGATACGCAGTATTTT. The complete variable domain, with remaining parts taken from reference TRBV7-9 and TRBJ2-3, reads DTGVSQNPRHKITKRGQNVTFRCDPISEHNRLYWYRQTLGQGPEFLTYFQNEAQLEKSRLLSDRFSAERPKGSFSTLEIQRTEQGDSAMYLCASSTATSTESTDTQYFGPGTRLTVL.

The CDR3 loop is CASSLSVQGGDSPLHF. Here the CDR3 DNA reads TGCGCCAGCAGCTTGAGCGTCCAGGGCGGGGATTCACCCCTCCACTTT. This rearrangement joins TRBV5-1 to TRBJ1-6; D possibly corresponds to TRBD1 (5 bases). CDR1 is SGHRS, CDR2 YFSETQ, per germline. V was shortened by 1 base and J by 8 bases, with 16 bases between the two germline ends. The CDR3 extends over 16 amino acids.

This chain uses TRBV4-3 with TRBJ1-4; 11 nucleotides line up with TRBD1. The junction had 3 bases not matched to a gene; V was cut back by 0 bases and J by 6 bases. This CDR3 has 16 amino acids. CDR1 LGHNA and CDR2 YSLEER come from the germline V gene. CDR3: CASSQDRGQGDEKLFF. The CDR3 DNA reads TGCGCCAGCAGCCAAGATCGGGGACAGGGGGATGAAAAACTGTTTTTT.

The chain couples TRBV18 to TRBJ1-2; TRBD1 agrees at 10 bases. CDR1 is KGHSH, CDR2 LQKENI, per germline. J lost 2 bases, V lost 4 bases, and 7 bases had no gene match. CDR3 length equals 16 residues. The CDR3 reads CASSRDRGPQNYGYTF. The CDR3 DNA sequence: TGTGCCAGCTCACGAGACAGGGGGCCGCAAAACTATGGCTACACCTTC.

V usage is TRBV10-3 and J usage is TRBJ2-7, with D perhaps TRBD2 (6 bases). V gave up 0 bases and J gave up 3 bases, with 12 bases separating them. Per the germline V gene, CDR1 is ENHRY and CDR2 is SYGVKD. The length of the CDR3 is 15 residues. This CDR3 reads CAISESEGPGYEQYF. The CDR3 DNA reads TGTGCCATCAGTGAGTCGGAGGGCCCAGGCTACGAGCAGTACTTC.

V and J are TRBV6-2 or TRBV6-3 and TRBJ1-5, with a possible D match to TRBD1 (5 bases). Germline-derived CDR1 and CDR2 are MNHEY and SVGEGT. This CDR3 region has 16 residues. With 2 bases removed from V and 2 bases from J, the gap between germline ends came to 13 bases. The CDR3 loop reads CASSYRGEWGNQPQHF. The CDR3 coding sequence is TGTGCCAGCAGTTACAGGGGAGAATGGGGCAATCAGCCCCAGCATTTT.